Only a few counts were recorded for the clone carrying this TCR beta chain. This sample is part of a study of graft-versus-host responses after intestinal transplantation. Looking at the study overall: Each recipient received anti-thymocyte globulin induction, then tacrolimus and steroids for approximately 3 years. Study findings and constraints: Researchers found GvH clones in recipient marrow, and some showed up first in ileum or blood.

With approximately 200,000 irradiated, violet-dye-labeled stimulator cells, approximately 200,000 CFSE-labeled responder cells were plated. The reaction was completed, and proliferating CFSE-low CD3+CD4+ and CD3+CD8+ responders were then sorted. Here immunoSEQ multiplex PCR was the method, and the copy in TCRdb shows in-frame clones only, minus some. The table shows some 14,000 clones, with 35% to 40% occurring only once. V was pared by 0 bases and J by 2 bases, with 10 bases between. Germline V CDR1 and CDR2: SGDLS, YYNGEE. The CDR3 covers 15 residues. This sample comprised alloreactive CD8+ T cells from a mixed lymphocyte reaction culture, obtained before intestinal transplant. The subset is: CFSE-low proliferating T cells sorted from roughly six-day pre-transplant mixed lymphocyte reaction (GvH or HvG direction). The chain carries TRBV9 and TRBJ2-3; D is undetermined. This receptor was obtained from a human patient who received an intestinal transplant. The CDR3 DNA reads TGTGCCAGCAGCGTAGGGGTCGCGGACACAGATACGCAGTATTTT. It codes for CASSVGVADTDTQYF.